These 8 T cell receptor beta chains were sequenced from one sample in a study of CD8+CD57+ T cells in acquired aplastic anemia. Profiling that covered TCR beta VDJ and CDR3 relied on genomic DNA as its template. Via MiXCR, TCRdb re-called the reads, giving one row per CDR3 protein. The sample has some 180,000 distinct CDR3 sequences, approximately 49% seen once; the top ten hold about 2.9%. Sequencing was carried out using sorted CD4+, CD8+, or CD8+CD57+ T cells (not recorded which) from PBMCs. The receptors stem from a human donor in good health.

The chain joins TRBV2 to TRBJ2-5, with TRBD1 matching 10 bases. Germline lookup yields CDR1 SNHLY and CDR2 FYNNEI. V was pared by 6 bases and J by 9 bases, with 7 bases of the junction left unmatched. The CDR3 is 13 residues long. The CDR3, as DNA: TGTGCCAGCAGGGGACAGGGGAATCAGCCCCAGTACTTC. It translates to CASRGQGNQPQYF.

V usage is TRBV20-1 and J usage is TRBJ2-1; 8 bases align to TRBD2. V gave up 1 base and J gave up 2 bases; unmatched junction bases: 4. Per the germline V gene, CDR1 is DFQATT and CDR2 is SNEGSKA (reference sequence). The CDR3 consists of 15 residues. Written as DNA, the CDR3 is TGCAGTGCTAGAGGTCGCGGGGGGACCTACAATGAGCAGTTCTTC. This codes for CSARGRGGTYNEQFF.

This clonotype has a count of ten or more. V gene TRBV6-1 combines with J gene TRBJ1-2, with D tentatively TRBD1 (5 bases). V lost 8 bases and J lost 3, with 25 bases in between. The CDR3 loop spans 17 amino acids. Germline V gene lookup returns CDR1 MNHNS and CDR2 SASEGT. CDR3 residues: CASHPHDVTRVYYGYTF. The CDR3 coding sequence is TGTGCCAGCCACCCACATGATGTTACCAGGGTTTACTATGGCTACACCTTC.

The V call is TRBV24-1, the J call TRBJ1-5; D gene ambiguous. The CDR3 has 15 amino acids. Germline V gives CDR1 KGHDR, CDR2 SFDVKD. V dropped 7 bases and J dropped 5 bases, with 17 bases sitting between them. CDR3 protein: CATSQDPFFDQPQHF. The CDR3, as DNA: TGTGCCACCAGCCAGGATCCTTTCTTTGATCAGCCCCAGCATTTT.

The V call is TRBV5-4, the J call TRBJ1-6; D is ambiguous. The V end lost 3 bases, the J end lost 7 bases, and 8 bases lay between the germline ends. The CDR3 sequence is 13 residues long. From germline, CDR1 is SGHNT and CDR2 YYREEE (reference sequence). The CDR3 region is CASSSTVNSPLHF. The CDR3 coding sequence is TGTGCCAGCAGCTCCACAGTCAATTCACCCCTCCACTTT.

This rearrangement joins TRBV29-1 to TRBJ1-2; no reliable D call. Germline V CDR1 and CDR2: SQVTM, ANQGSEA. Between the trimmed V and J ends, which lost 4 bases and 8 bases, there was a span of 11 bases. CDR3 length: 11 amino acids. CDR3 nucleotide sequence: TGCAGCGTTGGAGCAGGACGAGGCTACACCTTC. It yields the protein CSVGAGRGYTF.

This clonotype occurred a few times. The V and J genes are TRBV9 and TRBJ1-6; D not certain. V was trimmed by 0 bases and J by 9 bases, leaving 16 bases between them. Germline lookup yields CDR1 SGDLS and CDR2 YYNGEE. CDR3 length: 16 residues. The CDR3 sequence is CASSVDPTSVGSPLHF. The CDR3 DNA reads TGTGCCAGCAGCGTAGATCCGACAAGCGTGGGTTCACCCCTCCACTTT.

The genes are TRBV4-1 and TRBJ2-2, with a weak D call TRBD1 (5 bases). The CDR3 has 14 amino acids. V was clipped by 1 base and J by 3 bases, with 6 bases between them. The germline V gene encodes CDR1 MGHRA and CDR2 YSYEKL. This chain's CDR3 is CASSQGGYTGELFF. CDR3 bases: TGCGCCAGCAGCCAAGGGGGCTACACCGGGGAGCTGTTTTTT.